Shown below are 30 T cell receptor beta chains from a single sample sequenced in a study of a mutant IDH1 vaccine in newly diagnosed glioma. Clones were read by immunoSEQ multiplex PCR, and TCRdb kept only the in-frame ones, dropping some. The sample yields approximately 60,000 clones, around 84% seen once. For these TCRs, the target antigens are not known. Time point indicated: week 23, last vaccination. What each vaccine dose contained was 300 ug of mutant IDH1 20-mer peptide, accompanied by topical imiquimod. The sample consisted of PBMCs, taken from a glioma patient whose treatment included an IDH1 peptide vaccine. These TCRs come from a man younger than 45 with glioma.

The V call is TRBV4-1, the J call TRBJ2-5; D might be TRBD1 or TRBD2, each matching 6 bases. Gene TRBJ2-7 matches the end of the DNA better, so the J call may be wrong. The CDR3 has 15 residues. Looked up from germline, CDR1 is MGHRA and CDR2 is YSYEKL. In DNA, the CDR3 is TGCGCCAGCAGCCAAGATCGTGGGGGGCTGAGCGAGCAGTACTTC. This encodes CASSQDRGGLSEQYF.

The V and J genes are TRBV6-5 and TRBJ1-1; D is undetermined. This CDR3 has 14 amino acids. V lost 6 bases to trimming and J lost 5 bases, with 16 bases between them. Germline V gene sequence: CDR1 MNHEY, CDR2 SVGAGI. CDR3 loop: CASRDDLVGTEAFF. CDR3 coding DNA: TGTGCCAGCAGAGACGACTTGGTTGGGACTGAAGCTTTCTTT.

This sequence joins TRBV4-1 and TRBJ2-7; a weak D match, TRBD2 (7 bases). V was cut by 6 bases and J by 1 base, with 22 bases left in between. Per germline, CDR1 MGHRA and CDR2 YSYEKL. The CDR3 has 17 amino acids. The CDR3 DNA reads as TGCGCCAGCAGAGGTGAGATAGGGGGGGGTCCTTCCTACGAGCAGTACTTC. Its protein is CASRGEIGGGPSYEQYF.

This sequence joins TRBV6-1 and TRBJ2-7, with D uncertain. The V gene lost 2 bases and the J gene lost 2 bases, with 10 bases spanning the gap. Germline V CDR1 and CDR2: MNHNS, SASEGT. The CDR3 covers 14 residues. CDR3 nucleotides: TGTGCCAGCAGTGAATCAATAGGCCCCTACGAGCAGTACTTC. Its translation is CASSESIGPYEQYF.

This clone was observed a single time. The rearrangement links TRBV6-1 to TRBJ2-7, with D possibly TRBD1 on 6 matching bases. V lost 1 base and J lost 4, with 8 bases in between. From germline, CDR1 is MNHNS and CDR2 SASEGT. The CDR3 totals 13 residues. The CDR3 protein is CASSEEGGYEQYF. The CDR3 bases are TGTGCCAGCAGTGAAGAAGGGGGTTACGAGCAGTACTTC.

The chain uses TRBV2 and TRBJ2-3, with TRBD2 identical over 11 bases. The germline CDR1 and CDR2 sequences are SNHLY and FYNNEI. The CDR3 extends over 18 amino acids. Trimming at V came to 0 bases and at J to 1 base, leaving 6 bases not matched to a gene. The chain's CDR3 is CASSEAVAGGLGTDTQYF. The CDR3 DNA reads TGTGCCAGCAGTGAAGCCGTAGCGGGGGGGCTGGGCACAGATACGCAGTATTTT.

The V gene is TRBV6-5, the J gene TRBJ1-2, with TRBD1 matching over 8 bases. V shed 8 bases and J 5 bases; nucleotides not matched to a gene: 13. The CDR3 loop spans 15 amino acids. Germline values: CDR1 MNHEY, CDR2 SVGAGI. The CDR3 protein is CASSPSNRGRYGYTF. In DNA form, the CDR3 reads TGTGCCAGCTCACCGAGCAACAGGGGGAGGTATGGCTACACCTTC.

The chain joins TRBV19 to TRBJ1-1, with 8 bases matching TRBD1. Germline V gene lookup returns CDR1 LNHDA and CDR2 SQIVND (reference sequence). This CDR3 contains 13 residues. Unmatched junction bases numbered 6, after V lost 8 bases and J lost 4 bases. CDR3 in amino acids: CASFRTGLTEAFF. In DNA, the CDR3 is TGTGCCAGTTTTAGGACAGGGCTCACTGAAGCTTTCTTT.

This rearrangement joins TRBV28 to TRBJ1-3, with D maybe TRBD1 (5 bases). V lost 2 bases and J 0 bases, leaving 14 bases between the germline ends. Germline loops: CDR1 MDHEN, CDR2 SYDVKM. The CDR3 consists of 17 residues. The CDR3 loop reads CASSLGGVPFSGNTIYF. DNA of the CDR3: TGTGCCAGCAGTTTAGGGGGGGTCCCTTTCTCTGGAAACACCATATATTTT. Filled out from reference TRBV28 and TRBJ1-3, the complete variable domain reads DVKVTQSSRYLVKRTGEKVFLECVQDMDHENMFWYRQDPGLGLRLIYFSYDVKMKEKGDIPEGYSVSREKKERFSLILESASTNQTSMYLCASSLGGVPFSGNTIYFGEGSWLTVV.

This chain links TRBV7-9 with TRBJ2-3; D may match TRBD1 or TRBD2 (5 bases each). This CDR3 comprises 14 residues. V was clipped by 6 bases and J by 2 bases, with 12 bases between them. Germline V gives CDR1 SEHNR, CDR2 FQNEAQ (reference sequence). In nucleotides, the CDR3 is TGTGCCAGCAGTTCCGGGGACCACACAGATACGCAGTATTTT. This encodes CASSSGDHTDTQYF.

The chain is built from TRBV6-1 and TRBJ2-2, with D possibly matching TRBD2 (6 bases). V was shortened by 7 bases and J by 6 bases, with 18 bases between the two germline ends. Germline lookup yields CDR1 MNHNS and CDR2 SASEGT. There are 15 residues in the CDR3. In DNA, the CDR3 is TGTGCCAGCACTCCCTCGTGGGGGGTTCCCGGGGAGCTGTTTTTT. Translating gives CASTPSWGVPGELFF.

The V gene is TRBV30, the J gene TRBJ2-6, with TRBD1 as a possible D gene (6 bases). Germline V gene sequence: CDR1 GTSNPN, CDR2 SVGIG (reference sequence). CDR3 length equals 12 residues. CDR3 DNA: TGTGCGTCAGGGGCTGGGGCCAACGTCCTGACTTTC. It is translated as CASGAGANVLTF.

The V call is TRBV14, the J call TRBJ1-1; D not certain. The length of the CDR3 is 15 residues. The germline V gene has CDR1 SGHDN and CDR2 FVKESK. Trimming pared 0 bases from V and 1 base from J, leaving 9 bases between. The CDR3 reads CASSQETRGNTEAFF. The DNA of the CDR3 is TGTGCCAGCAGCCAAGAGACCCGGGGGAACACTGAAGCTTTCTTT.

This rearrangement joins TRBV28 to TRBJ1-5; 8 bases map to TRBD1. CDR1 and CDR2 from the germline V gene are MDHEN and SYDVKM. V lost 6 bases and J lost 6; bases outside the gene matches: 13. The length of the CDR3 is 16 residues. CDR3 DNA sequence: TGTGCCAGCAGCCCGGGTGACAGGGGAAGGGTTCAGCCCCAGCATTTT. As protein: CASSPGDRGRVQPQHF.

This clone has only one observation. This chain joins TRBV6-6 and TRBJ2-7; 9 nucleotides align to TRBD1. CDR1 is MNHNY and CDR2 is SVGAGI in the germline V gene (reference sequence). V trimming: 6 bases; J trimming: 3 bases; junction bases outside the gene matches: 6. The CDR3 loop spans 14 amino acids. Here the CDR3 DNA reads TGTGCCAGCAGGGGACAGGGCGAACACTACGAGCAGTACTTC. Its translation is CASRGQGEHYEQYF.

This CDR3 reads CASSFVTNGNTIYF. The DNA of the CDR3 is TGTGCCAGCAGCTTCGTAACAAATGGAAACACCATATATTTT. The J gene is TRBJ1-3, the V gene TRBV2, with unresolved D. Deletions cut 6 bases from V and 3 bases from J, with 12 bases between. Germline-derived CDR1 and CDR2 are SNHLY and FYNNEI. There are 14 residues in the CDR3. The entire variable domain, with the rest obtained from reference TRBV2 and TRBJ1-3, is as follows: EPEVTQTPSHQVTQMGQEVILRCVPISNHLYFYWYRQILGQKVEFLVSFYNNEISEKSEIFDDQFSVERPDGSNFTLKIRSTKLEDSAMYFCASSFVTNGNTIYFGEGSWLTVV.

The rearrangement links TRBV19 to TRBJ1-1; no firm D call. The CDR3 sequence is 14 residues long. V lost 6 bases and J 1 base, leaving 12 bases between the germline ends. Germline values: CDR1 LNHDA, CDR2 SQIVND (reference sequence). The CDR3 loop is CASRREDGNTEAFF. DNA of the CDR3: TGTGCCAGTAGAAGGGAGGATGGGAACACTGAAGCTTTCTTT.

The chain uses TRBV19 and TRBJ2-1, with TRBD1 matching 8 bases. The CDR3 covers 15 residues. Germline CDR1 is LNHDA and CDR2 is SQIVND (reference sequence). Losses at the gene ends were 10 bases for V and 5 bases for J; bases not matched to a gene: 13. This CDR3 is CANATDRGPHNEQFF. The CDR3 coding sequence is TGTGCCAACGCAACCGACAGGGGCCCCCACAATGAGCAGTTCTTC.

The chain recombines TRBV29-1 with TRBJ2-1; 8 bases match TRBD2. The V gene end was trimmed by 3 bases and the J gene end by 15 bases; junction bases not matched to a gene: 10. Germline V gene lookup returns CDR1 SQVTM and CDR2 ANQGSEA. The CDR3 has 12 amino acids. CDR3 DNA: TGCAGCGTTGAGGAAACTAGCGGTCTGAGGTTCTTC. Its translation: CSVEETSGLRFF.

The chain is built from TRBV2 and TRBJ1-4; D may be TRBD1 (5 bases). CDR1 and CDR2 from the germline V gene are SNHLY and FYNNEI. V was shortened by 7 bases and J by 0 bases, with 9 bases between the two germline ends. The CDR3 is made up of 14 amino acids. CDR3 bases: TGTGCCAGCATCCGACAGTCAACTAATGAAAAACTGTTTTTT. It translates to CASIRQSTNEKLFF.

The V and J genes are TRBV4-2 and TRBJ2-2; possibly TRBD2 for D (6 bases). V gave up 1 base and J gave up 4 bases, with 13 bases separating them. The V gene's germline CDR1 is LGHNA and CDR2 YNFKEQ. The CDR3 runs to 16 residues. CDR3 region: CASSQVAGGPTGELFF. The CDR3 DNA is TGTGCCAGCAGCCAAGTGGCCGGGGGACCCACCGGGGAGCTGTTTTTT.

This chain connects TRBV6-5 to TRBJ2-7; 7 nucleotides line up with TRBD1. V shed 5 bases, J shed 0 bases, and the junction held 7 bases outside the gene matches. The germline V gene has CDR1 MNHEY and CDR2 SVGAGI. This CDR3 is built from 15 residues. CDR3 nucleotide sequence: TGTGCCAGCAGTAGAGGGGACAGCAGCTCCTACGAGCAGTACTTC. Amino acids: CASSRGDSSSYEQYF.

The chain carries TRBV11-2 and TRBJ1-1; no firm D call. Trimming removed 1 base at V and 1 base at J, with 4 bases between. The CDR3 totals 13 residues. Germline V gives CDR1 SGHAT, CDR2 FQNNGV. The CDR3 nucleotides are TGTGCCAGCAGCTTAGGACAGAACACTGAAGCTTTCTTT. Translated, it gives CASSLGQNTEAFF. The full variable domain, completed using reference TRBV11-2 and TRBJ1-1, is EAGVAQSPRYKIIEKRQSVAFWCNPISGHATLYWYQQILGQGPKLLIQFQNNGVVDDSQLPKDRFSAERLKGVDSTLKIQPAKLEDSAVYLCASSLGQNTEAFFGQGTRLTVV.

The CDR3 region is CASSSEGGGNSPLHF. The CDR3 coding sequence is TGTGCCAGCAGCTCGGAAGGGGGAGGGAATTCACCCCTCCACTTT. The rearrangement links TRBV5-5 to TRBJ1-6, with a possible D match to TRBD1 (6 bases). The CDR3 totals 15 residues. V was clipped by 3 bases and J by 7 bases, with 14 bases between them. Germline values: CDR1 SGHKS, CDR2 YYEKEE (reference sequence). Variable domain in full (rest from reference TRBV5-5 and TRBJ1-6): DAGVTQSPTHLIKTRGQQVTLRCSPISGHKSVSWYQQVLGQGPQFIFQYYEKEERGRGNFPDRFSARQFPNYSSELNVNALLLGDSALYLCASSSEGGGNSPLHFGNGTRLTVT.

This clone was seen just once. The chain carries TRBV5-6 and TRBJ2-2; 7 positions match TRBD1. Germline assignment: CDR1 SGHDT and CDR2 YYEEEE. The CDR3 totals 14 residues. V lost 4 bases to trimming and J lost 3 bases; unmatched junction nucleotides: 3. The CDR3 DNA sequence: TGTGCCAGCAGCGTGGGACAGTACACCGGGGAGCTGTTTTTT. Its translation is CASSVGQYTGELFF.

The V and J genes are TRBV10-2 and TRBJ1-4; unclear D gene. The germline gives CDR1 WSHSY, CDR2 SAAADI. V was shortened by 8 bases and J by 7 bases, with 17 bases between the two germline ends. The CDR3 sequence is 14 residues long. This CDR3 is CASALPGSAEKLFF. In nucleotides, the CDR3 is TGCGCCAGCGCCTTGCCCGGAAGCGCTGAAAAACTGTTTTTT.

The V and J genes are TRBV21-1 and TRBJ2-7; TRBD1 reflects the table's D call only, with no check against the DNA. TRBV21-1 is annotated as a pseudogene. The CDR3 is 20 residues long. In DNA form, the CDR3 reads TGTGCCAGCAGCAAGGGAAAAAACTCCCTAGGGACAGGGGGTACCGACGAGCAGTACTTC. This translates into CASSKGKNSLGTGGTDEQYF.

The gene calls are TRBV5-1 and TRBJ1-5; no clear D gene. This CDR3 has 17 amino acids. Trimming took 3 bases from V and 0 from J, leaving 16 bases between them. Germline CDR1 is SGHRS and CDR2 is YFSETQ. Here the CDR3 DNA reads TGCGCCAGCAGCTCCAGAATTAGGGTTTATAGCAATCAGCCCCAGCATTTT. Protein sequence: CASSSRIRVYSNQPQHF.

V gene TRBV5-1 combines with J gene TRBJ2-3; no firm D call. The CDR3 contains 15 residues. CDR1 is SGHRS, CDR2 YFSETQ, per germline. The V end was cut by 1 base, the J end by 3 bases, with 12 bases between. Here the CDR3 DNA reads TGCGCCAGCAGCTTGTCCCCTGCCCCAACAGATACGCAGTATTTT. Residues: CASSLSPAPTDTQYF. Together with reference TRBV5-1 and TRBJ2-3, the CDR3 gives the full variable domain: KAGVTQTPRYLIKTRGQQVTLSCSPISGHRSVSWYQQTPGQGLQFLFEYFSETQRNKGNFPGRFSGRQFSNSRSEMNVSTLELGDSALYLCASSLSPAPTDTQYFGPGTRLTVL.

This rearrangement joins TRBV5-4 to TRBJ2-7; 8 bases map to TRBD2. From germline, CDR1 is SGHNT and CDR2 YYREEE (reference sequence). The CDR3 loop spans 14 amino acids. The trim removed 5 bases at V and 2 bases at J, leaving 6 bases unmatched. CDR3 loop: CASRRSGGTYEQYF. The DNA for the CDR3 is TGTGCCAGCAGGAGGTCGGGGGGGACCTACGAGCAGTACTTC.